The entry that follows covers one T cell receptor (beta chain) sequence. This sample was taken from a study of blood T cells in healthy people across ages. The CDR3 is 14 amino acids. The V gene lost 5 bases and the J gene lost 9 bases, with 19 bases spanning the gap. Germline loops: CDR1 SGHTA, CDR2 FQGNSA. Through a sample-barcoded 5' primer and a J-beta primer mix, a second PCR was run for about 7 to 12 cycles. Tags on each cDNA molecule came from a template-switch adaptor with 12 random nucleotides. One entry per CDR3 protein results from TCRdb running MiXCR on the 5' RACE reads. The sample yields 1,800,000 or so distinct CDR3 sequences, roughly 43% seen once.

The genes are TRBV7-2 and TRBJ1-1; no reliable D call. The clonotype comes from a human donor in good health. Material for sequencing was blood. CDR3 residues: CASSPSLHVDKAFF. Written as DNA, the CDR3 is TGTGCCAGCAGCCCGAGTTTACACGTCGACAAAGCTTTCTTT. The full variable domain, with the rest looked up from reference TRBV7-2 and TRBJ1-1, is GAGVSQSPSNKVTEKGKDVELRCDPISGHTALYWYRQSLGQGLEFLIYFQGNSAPDKSGLPSDRFSAERTGGSVSTLTIQRTQQEDSAVYLCASSPSLHVDKAFFGQGTRLTVV.